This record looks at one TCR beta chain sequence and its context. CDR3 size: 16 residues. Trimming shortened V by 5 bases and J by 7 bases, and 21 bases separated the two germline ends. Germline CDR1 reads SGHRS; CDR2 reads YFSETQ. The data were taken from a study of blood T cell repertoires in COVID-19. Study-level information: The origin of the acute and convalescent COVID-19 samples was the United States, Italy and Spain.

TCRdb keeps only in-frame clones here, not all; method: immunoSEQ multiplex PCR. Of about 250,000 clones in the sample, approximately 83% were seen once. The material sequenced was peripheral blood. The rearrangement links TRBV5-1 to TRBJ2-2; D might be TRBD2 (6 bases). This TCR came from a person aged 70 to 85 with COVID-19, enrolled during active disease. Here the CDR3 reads CASSSGDAIHDGELFF. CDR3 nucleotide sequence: TGCGCCAGCAGTTCGGGAGACGCGATACATGACGGGGAGCTGTTTTTT.